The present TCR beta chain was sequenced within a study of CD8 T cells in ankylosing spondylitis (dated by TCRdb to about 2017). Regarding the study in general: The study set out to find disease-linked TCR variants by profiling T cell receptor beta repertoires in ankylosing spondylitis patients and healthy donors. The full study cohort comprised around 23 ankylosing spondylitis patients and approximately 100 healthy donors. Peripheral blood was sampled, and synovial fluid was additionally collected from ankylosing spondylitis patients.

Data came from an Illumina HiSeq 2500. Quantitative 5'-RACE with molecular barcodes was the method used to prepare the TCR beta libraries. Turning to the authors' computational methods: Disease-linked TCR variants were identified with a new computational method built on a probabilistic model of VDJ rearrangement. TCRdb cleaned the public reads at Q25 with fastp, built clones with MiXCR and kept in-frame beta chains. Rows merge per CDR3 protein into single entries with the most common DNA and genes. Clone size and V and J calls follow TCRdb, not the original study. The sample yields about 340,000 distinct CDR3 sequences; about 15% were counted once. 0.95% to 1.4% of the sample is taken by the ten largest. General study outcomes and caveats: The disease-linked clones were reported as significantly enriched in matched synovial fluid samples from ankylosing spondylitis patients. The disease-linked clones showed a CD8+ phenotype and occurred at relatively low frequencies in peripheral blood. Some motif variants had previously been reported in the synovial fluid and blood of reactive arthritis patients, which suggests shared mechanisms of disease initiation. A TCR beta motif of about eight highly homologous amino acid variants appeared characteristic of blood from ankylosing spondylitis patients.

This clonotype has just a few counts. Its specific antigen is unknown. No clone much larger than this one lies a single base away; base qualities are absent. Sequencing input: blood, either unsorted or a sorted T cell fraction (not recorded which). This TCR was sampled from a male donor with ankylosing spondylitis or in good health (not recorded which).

In nucleotide form, the sequence is TGTGCCAGCAGCCGGACTAGCGGGGGAGAGACCCAGTACTTC. This translates into CASSRTSGGETQYF. The receptor chain draws on TRBV3-1 and TRBJ2-5, with 13 bases matching TRBD2. Trimming removed 4 bases from V and 4 bases from J; the gene matches leave 0 bases unexplained. Taken from the germline V gene (reference sequence), the CDR1 and CDR2 loops are LGHDT and YNNKEL. Taken from cysteine to phenylalanine, the CDR3 has 14 residues. Kept here is only the CDR3 DNA, which spans 42 bases and is read in frame from base 1.